The source of this T cell receptor (beta chain) is a study of blood T cells in healthy people across ages. Study findings and constraints: Age advanced and TCR beta diversity per million T cells fell, roughly linearly. CMV status of donors was not determined, possibly confounding expanded clonotype changes. Greater diversity and more naive CD4+ cells were seen in long-lived donors than in aged donors.

Of note for this clonotype: Its antigen is currently unknown.

Through a sample-barcoded 5' primer and a J-beta primer mix, a second PCR was run for about 6 to 11 cycles. Researchers report that a template-switch adaptor with 12 random nucleotides tagged each cDNA molecule. A single record per CDR3 protein comes from TCRdb applying MiXCR to the 5' RACE reads. The sample yields approximately 1,000,000 distinct CDR3 sequences, less than 45% seen once. The V end lost 0 bases, the J end lost 6 bases, and 9 bases lay between the germline ends. Germline CDR1 LGHDT, CDR2 YNNKEL (reference sequence). This CDR3 region has 15 residues. The chain carries TRBV3-1 and TRBJ1-6; D may be TRBD1 (5 bases). The source is a man between 18 and 35 years old in good health. Specimen: blood. The chain's CDR3 is CASSQEGTGNSPLHF. CDR3 DNA: TGTGCCAGCAGCCAAGAAGGGACGGGTAATTCACCCCTCCACTTT. The full variable domain, rest sourced from reference TRBV3-1 and TRBJ1-6, is DTAVSQTPKYLVTQMGNDKSIKCEQNLGHDTMYWYKQDSKKFLKIMFSYNNKELIINETVPNRFSPKSPDKAHLNLHINSLELGDSAVYFCASSQEGTGNSPLHFGNGTRLTVT.